A single sample is the source of the 18 T cell receptor beta chains below, sequenced in a study of human T cells and chemical hapten exposure. Time point: healthy volunteer bleed at 6 weeks. It was unfractionated whole blood from which total RNA was extracted. One entry per CDR3 protein, called by TCRdb with MiXCR from the RACE reads. There are some 65,000 distinct CDR3 sequences in the sample; under 7.5% occur only once, and 3% to 4% lies in the top ten. Sequenced: whole blood. All receptors come from a female donor in good health. Some clones in this sample may be carry-over from other donors' samples.

This clonotype was seen at least ten times. The V gene is TRBV7-2, the J gene TRBJ2-5; 8 bases are a match to TRBD1. The CDR3 totals 13 residues. The ends lost 6 bases at V and 4 bases at J; junction bases unmatched: 4. The germline V gene has CDR1 SGHTA and CDR2 FQGNSA. The CDR3 sequence: CASSGQGPETQYF. CDR3 DNA sequence: TGTGCCAGCAGTGGACAGGGCCCAGAGACCCAGTACTTC.

This clonotype was seen ten or more times. The chain couples TRBV29-1 to TRBJ2-2, with TRBD2 matching 9 bases. The V gene end was trimmed by 5 bases and the J gene end by 4 bases; junction bases not matched to a gene: 11. The CDR3 spans 16 residues. Per germline, CDR1 SQVTM and CDR2 ANQGSEA. The CDR3 nucleotides read TGCAGCGTTATGGTCATAGCGGGAGCGGGCACCGGGGAGCTGTTTTTT. Translating gives CSVMVIAGAGTGELFF.

The sample holds many counts of this clonotype. The chain has TRBV3-1 and TRBJ2-3; no clear D. Germline V gene sequence: CDR1 LGHDT, CDR2 YNNKEL (reference sequence). The CDR3 extends over 11 amino acids. Between the trimmed V and J ends, which lost 5 bases and 6 bases, there was a span of 6 bases. The CDR3, as DNA: TGTGCCAGCAGCAACGTCGATACGCAGTATTTT. Translating gives CASSNVDTQYF.

This clonotype showed up just a few times. CDR3 coding DNA: TGTGCCAGCAGTTTAACCGGAGATCAGCCCCAGCATTTT. Its translation is CASSLTGDQPQHF. The chain combines TRBV27 with TRBJ1-5; D ambiguous. Trimming removed 2 bases at V and 5 bases at J, with 7 bases between. CDR1 MNHEY and CDR2 SMNVEV come from the germline V gene (reference sequence). This CDR3 has 13 residues.

This clonotype was detected many times. This sequence joins TRBV28 and TRBJ1-2; possibly TRBD1 for D (5 bases). V was trimmed by 2 bases and J by 4 bases, leaving 11 bases between them. The germline V gene encodes CDR1 MDHEN and CDR2 SYDVKM. This CDR3 comprises 14 residues. The CDR3 here is CASSLGDSLYGYTF. The CDR3 DNA reads TGTGCCAGCAGTTTAGGAGACAGCCTCTATGGCTACACCTTC.

Points on this clonotype: One base away lies a much larger clone, so this may be a sequencing read error. The gene calls are TRBV27 and TRBJ2-1; D gene unclear. V shed 0 bases and J shed 9 bases, with 12 bases lying between them. The CDR3 consists of 14 residues. In germline, CDR1 is MNHEY, CDR2 SMNVEV (reference sequence). The chain's CDR3 is CASSLSSQCSEQFF. DNA for the CDR3: TGTGCCAGCAGTTTATCGAGTCAGTGTAGTGAGCAGTTCTTC.

This clonotype has ten or more counts. The chain has TRBV4-1 and TRBJ2-5; D unclear. Trimming stripped 2 bases from V and 4 bases from J, with 14 bases between. Per the germline V gene, CDR1 is MGHRA and CDR2 is YSYEKL. This CDR3 has 15 residues. CDR3 sequence (DNA): TGCGCCAGCAGCCAACTGGGGTATATGCCAGAGACCCAGTACTTC. Protein product: CASSQLGYMPETQYF.

This clonotype appeared many times. The rearrangement links TRBV29-1 to TRBJ1-2; D is perhaps TRBD1 (5 bases). From germline, CDR1 is SQVTM and CDR2 ANQGSEA. Trimming pared 4 bases from V and 4 bases from J, leaving 7 bases between. The CDR3 contains 11 residues. The CDR3 DNA follows: TGCAGCGTTGGAGGGGTCTATGGCTACACCTTC. This translates into CSVGGVYGYTF. Together with reference TRBV29-1 and TRBJ1-2, the CDR3 gives the full variable domain: SAVISQKPSRDICQRGTSLTIQCQVDSQVTMMFWYRQQPGQSLTLIATANQGSEATYESGFVIDKFPISRPNLTFSTLTVSNMSPEDSSIYLCSVGGVYGYTFGSGTRLTVV.

This clonotype was seen ten or more times. The chain couples TRBV20-1 to TRBJ2-6; the D gene is possibly TRBD1 (6 bases). The CDR3 has 16 amino acids. V was shortened by 2 bases and J by 2 bases, with 13 bases between the two germline ends. The V gene's germline CDR1 is DFQATT and CDR2 SNEGSKA (reference sequence). CDR3 in DNA: TGCAGTGCTAGAAACCCGACAGGTCCTGGGGCCAACGTCCTGACTTTC. Encoded protein: CSARNPTGPGANVLTF.

This clonotype was counted ten times or more. This chain connects TRBV4-1 to TRBJ1-1; D is unclear. Trimming left V 0 bases short and J 10 bases short, with 6 bases between. Germline assignment: CDR1 MGHRA and CDR2 YSYEKL. The CDR3 has 11 amino acids. CDR3 DNA: TGCGCCAGCAGCCAAGACGAGGGAGCTTTCTTT. Its protein product is CASSQDEGAFF.

The table lists this clonotype with many counts. The rearrangement links TRBV20-1 to TRBJ1-1; TRBD1 agrees at 9 bases. Trimming at V came to 3 bases and at J to 4 bases, leaving 6 bases not matched to a gene. The CDR3 runs to 14 residues. Germline V gives CDR1 DFQATT, CDR2 SNEGSKA (reference sequence). CDR3 nucleotide sequence: TGCAGTGCTAGGGCCGGACAGGGGAGCACTGAAGCTTTCTTT. The encoded protein is CSARAGQGSTEAFF.

The chain links TRBV19 to TRBJ2-6, with D unclear. The length of the CDR3 is 15 residues. Germline V CDR1 and CDR2: LNHDA, SQIVND (reference sequence). V was pared by 6 bases and J by 0 bases, with 9 bases between. CDR3 residues: CASRGRASGANVLTF. The CDR3 DNA reads as TGTGCCAGTAGAGGCCGGGCCTCTGGGGCCAACGTCCTGACTTTC.

The gene calls are TRBV7-9 and TRBJ2-5, with TRBD2 matching over 13 bases. V dropped 4 bases and J dropped 1; count of bases not matched to a gene: 3. The CDR3 is 16 residues long. Germline assignment: CDR1 SEHNR and CDR2 FQNEAQ (reference sequence). CDR3 sequence reads: CASSSRTSGSQETQYF. The CDR3, as DNA: TGTGCCAGCAGCTCCAGGACTAGCGGGAGCCAAGAGACCCAGTACTTC. Variable domain in full (rest from reference TRBV7-9 and TRBJ2-5): DTGVSQNPRHKITKRGQNVTFRCDPISEHNRLYWYRQTLGQGPEFLTYFQNEAQLEKSRLLSDRFSAERPKGSFSTLEIQRTEQGDSAMYLCASSSRTSGSQETQYFGPGTRLLVL.

This clonotype was counted many times. The V and J genes are TRBV6-1 and TRBJ1-2; 10 bases fit TRBD1. V gave up 2 bases and J gave up 4 bases; unmatched junction bases: 7. Germline-derived CDR1 and CDR2 are MNHNS and SASEGT. The CDR3 contains 16 residues. CDR3 DNA sequence: TGTGCCAGCAGTGAATGGGGGACAGGGGCCAGCTATGGCTACACCTTC. It encodes CASSEWGTGASYGYTF.

There are many counts of this clonotype. The chain carries TRBV20-1 and TRBJ1-4; D unresolved. This CDR3 spans 14 amino acids. V was clipped by 5 bases and J by 6 bases, with 16 bases between them. Looked up from germline, CDR1 is DFQATT and CDR2 is SNEGSKA (reference sequence). CDR3 sequence (DNA): TGCAGTGCTCTATCGCCGAGGGCAGATGAAAAACTGTTTTTT. It encodes CSALSPRADEKLFF.

This clonotype was seen many times. The rearrangement joins TRBV29-1 to TRBJ1-4; D is uncertain. Germline CDR1 SQVTM, CDR2 ANQGSEA. The V end lost 1 base, the J end lost 4 bases, and 7 bases lay between the germline ends. There are 13 residues in the CDR3. As DNA, the CDR3 is TGCAGCGTTGAAGGGAACAGTAATGAAAAACTGTTTTTT. This gives the protein CSVEGNSNEKLFF. Full variable domain (remainder filled in from reference TRBV29-1 and TRBJ1-4): SAVISQKPSRDICQRGTSLTIQCQVDSQVTMMFWYRQQPGQSLTLIATANQGSEATYESGFVIDKFPISRPNLTFSTLTVSNMSPEDSSIYLCSVEGNSNEKLFFGSGTQLSVL.

This clonotype turned up a few times. The rearrangement links TRBV6-5 to TRBJ2-5; 8 bases are a match to TRBD2. CDR1 and CDR2 from the germline V gene are MNHEY and SVGAGI. The length of the CDR3 is 14 residues. The trim removed 5 bases at V and 3 bases at J, leaving 5 bases unmatched. The CDR3, as DNA: TGTGCCAGCAGTGCGAGCGGGGGAGAAGAGACCCAGTACTTC. Translated, it gives CASSASGGEETQYF.

The chain is built from TRBV12-3 or TRBV12-4 and TRBJ1-2; D is undetermined. The V and J ends lost 4 bases and 3 bases respectively, with 15 bases between them. This CDR3 spans 15 amino acids. CDR3 nucleotides: TGTGCCAGCAGTTCGCCCAAAGACGCAGACTATGGCTACACCTTC. Residues: CASSSPKDADYGYTF.